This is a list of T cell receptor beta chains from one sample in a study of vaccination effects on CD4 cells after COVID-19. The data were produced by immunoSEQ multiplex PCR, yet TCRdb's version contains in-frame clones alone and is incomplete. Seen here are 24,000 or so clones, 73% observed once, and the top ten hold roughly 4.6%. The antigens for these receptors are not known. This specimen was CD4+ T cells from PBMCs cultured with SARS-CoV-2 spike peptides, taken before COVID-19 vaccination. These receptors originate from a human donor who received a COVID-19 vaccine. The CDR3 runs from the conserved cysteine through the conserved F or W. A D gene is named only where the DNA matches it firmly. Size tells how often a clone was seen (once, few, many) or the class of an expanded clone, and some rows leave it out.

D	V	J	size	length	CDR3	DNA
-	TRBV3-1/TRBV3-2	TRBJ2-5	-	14	CASSHPGRRETQYF	TGTGCCAGCAGCCACCCGGGAAGGCGAGAGACCCAGTACTTC
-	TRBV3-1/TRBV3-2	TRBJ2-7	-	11	CASSGPYEQYF	TGTGCCAGCAGCGGCCCGTACGAGCAGTACTTC
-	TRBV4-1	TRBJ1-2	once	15	CASSQGRQDGYGYTF	TGCGCCAGCAGCCAAGGTCGACAGGACGGCTATGGCTACACCTTC
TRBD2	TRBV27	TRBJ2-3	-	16	CASSPRTSGRLNTQYF	TGTGCCAGCAGCCCCCGGACTAGCGGGAGGTTGAATACGCAGTATTTT
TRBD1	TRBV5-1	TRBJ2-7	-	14	CASSPGQGAREQYF	TGCGCCAGCAGCCCGGGACAGGGGGCTAGGGAGCAGTACTTC
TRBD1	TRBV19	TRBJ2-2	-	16	CATQDPGTGSTGELFF	TGTGCCACCCAGGACCCCGGGACAGGGTCCACCGGGGAGCTGTTTTTT
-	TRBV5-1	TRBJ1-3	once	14	CASSLEGQGNTIYF	TGCGCCAGCAGCTTGGAAGGACAGGGAAACACCATATATTTT
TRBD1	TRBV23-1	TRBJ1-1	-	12	CARGQENTEAFF	TGCGCCAGAGGACAGGAGAACACTGAAGCTTTCTTT
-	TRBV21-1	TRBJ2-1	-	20	CASRSEGTSPLRESYNEQFF	TGTGCCAGCAGATCGGAAGGGACTAGTCCCCTCCGTGAGTCCTACAATGAGCAGTTCTTC
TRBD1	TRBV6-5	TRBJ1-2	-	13	CASSFDRGNGYTF	TGTGCCAGCAGTTTCGACAGGGGCAATGGCTACACCTTC
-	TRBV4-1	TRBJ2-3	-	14	CASRSAGVTDTQYF	TGCGCCAGCAGATCGGCAGGGGTCACAGATACGCAGTATTTT
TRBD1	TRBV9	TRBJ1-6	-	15	CASSETTGIFSPLHF	TGTGCCAGCAGCGAGACGACAGGGATCTTTTCACCCCTCCACTTT
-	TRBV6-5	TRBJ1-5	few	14	CASSYSGGNQPQHF	TGTGCCAGCAGTTACTCGGGGGGCAATCAGCCCCAGCATTTT
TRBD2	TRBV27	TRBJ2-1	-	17	CASNPGLAANSYNEQFF	TGTGCCAGCAATCCGGGACTAGCGGCTAACTCCTACAATGAGCAGTTCTTC
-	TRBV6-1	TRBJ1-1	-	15	CASSEDFRGNTEAFF	TGTGCCAGCAGTGAAGATTTTAGGGGGAACACTGAAGCTTTCTTT
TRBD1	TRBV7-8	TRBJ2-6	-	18	CASSLRTGTPSGANVLTF	TGTGCCAGCAGCCTAAGGACAGGAACACCCTCTGGGGCCAACGTCCTGACTTTC
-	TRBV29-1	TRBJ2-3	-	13	CSVVGVDLDTQYF	TGCAGCGTTGTCGGGGTGGACTTGGATACGCAGTATTTT
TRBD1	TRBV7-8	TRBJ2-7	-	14	CASSSDRESYEQYF	TGTGCCAGCAGTTCCGACAGGGAGTCCTACGAGCAGTACTTC